This T cell receptor beta chain was sequenced for a study of blood T cell repertoires in COVID-19. The V gene's germline CDR1 is MDHEN and CDR2 SYDVKM. The CDR3 loop spans 16 amino acids. V shed 5 bases, J shed 0 bases, and the junction held 7 bases outside the gene matches. Data came from immunoSEQ multiplex PCR; TCRdb stores just in-frame clones and leaves some out. Of approximately 200,000 clones detected, approximately 80% appear once; the ten largest clones hold about 2%. This clonotype originated in a man aged 55 to 69 who had recovered from COVID-19. Sequenced: PBMCs or T cells enriched from blood (not recorded which). The J gene is TRBJ1-3, the V gene TRBV28, with TRBD1 identical over 7 bases. The CDR3: CASSLGQDHSGNTIYF. The CDR3 nucleotides are TGTGCCAGCAGTCTAGGACAGGACCACTCTGGAAACACCATATATTTT.